This T cell receptor (beta chain) is drawn from a study of cytomegalovirus exposure and HLA in healthy donors. Study-wide findings and caveats: Most TCRs appeared rarely, but some public TCRs recurred in many donors.

CDR3 length: 14 amino acids. Trimming stripped 0 bases from V and 4 bases from J, with 10 bases between. Germline lookup yields CDR1 SGDLS and CDR2 YYNGEE. TCRdb's table, derived via immunoSEQ multiplex PCR, lists solely in-frame clones and lacks some. Of about 82,000 clones listed, 85% to 95% were seen once; the top ten hold about 0.7%. Comment on this clone: Its antigen is not known.

The clonotype was recovered from a man aged 18 to 35 in good health and CMV-seronegative. This chain connects TRBV9 to TRBJ1-2; TRBD1 might be the D (6 bases). Source material: PBMCs. This CDR3 reads CASSVGQDLYGYTF. DNA of the CDR3: TGTGCCAGCAGCGTAGGACAGGACCTCTATGGCTACACCTTC.